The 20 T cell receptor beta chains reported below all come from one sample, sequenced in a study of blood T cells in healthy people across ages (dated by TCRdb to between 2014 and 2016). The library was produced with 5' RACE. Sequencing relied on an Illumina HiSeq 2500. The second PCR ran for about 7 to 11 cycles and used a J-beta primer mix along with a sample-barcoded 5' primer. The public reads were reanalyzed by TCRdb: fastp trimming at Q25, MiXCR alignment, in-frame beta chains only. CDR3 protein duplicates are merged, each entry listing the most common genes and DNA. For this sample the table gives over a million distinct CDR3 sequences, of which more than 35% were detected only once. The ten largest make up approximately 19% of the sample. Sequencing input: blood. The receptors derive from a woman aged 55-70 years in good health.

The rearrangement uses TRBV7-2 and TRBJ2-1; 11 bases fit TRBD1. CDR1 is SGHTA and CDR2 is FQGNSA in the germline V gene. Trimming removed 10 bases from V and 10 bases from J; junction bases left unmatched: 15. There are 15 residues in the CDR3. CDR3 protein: CAIYLPGQGVYEQFF. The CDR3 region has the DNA TGTGCCATCTACCTTCCGGGACAGGGGGTCTACGAGCAGTTCTTC.

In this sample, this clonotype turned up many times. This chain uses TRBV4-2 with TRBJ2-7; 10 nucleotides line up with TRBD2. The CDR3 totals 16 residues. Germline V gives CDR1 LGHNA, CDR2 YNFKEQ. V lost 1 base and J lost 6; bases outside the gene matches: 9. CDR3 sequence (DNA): TGTGCCAGCAGCCAAGTGGGGCTAGCGGGAGCCGGCGAGCAGTACTTC. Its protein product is CASSQVGLAGAGEQYF.

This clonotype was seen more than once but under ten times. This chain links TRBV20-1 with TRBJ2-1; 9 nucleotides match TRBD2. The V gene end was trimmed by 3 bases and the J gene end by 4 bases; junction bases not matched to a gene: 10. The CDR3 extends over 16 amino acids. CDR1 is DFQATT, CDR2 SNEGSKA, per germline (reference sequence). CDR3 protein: CSARLAGRTSYNEQFF. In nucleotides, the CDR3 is TGCAGTGCTAGGCTAGCGGGAAGAACCAGTTACAATGAGCAGTTCTTC.

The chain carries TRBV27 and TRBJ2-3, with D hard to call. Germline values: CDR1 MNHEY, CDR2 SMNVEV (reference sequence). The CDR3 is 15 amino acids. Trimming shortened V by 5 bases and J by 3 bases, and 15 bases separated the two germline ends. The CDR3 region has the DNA TGTGCCAGCAGTCGCAGCTGGGCAGGAACAGATACGCAGTATTTT. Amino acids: CASSRSWAGTDTQYF.

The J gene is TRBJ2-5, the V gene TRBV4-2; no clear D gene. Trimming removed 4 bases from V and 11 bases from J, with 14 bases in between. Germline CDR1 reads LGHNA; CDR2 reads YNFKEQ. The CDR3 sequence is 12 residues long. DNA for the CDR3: TGTGCCAGCAGCCCGGCGCCGGAGAAGCAGTACTTC. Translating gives CASSPAPEKQYF.

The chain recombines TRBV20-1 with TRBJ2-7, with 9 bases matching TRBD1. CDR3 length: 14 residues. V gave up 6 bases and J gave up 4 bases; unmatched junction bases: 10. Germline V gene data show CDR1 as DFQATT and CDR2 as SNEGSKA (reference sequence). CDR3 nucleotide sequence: TGCAGTGCCACAGAGACCGGGACAGGGTACGAGCAGTACTTC. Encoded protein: CSATETGTGYEQYF.

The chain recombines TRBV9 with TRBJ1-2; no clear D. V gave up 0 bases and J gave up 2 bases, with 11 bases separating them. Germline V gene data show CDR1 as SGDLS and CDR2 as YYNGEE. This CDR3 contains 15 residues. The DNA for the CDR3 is TGTGCCAGCAGCGTAGAGAACAGTAGGAACTATGGCTACACCTTC. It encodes CASSVENSRNYGYTF.

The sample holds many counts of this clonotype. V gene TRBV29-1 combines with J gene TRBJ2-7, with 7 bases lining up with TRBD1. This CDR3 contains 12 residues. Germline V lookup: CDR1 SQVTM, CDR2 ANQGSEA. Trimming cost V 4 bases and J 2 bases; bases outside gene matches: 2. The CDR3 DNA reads TGCAGCGTTGGGGACAGAACCTACGAGCAGTACTTC. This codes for CSVGDRTYEQYF.

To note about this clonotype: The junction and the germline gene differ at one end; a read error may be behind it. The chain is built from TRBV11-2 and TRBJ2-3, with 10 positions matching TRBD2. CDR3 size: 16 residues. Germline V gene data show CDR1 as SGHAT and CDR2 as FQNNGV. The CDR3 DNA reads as TGTGCCAGCAGCACCCTTAGCGGGAGGCTGCCAGATACGCGGTATTTT. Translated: CASSTLSGRLPDTRYF.

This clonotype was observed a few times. The CDR3 is CASSDLGAADTQYF. In nucleotides, the CDR3 is TGCGCCAGCAGTGACCTTGGGGCAGCAGATACGCAGTATTTT. The V call is TRBV10-1, the J call TRBJ2-3, with D possibly being TRBD1 (5 bases). The CDR3 loop spans 14 amino acids. Germline V lookup: CDR1 WNHNN, CDR2 SYGVQD (reference sequence). Between the trimmed V and J ends, which lost 3 bases and 4 bases, there was a span of 11 bases.

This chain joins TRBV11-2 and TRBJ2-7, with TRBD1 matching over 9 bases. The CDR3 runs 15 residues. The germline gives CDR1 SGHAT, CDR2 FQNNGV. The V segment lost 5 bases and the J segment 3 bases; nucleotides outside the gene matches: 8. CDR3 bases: TGTGCCAGCAGCCCTCTGGACAGGGGTGGCTACGAGCAGTACTTC. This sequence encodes CASSPLDRGGYEQYF. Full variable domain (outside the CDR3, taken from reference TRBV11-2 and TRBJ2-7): EAGVAQSPRYKIIEKRQSVAFWCNPISGHATLYWYQQILGQGPKLLIQFQNNGVVDDSQLPKDRFSAERLKGVDSTLKIQPAKLEDSAVYLCASSPLDRGGYEQYFGPGTRLTVT.

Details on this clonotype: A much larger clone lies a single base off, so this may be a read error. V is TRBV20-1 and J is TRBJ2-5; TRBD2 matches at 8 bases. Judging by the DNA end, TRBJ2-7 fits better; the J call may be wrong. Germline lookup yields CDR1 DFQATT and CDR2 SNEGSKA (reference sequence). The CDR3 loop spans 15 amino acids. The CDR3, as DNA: TGCAGTGCTTGCACACTAGCGGAAGGGCCCAACGAGCAGTACTTC. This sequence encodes CSACTLAEGPNEQYF.

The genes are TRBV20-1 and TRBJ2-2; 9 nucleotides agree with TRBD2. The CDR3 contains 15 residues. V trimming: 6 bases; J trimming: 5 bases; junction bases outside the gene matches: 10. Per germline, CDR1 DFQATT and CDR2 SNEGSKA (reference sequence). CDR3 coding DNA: TGCAGTGCCGGAAGTAGCGGGAGAGGAACCGGGGAGCTGTTTTTT. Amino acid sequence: CSAGSSGRGTGELFF.

The CDR3 coding sequence is TGTGCCAGCAGCTTGACAGACCCAACTTGGGACGAGCAGTACTTC. As protein: CASSLTDPTWDEQYF. The V call is TRBV5-4, the J call TRBJ2-7; D call uncertain. From germline, CDR1 is SGHNT and CDR2 YYREEE (reference sequence). The CDR3 length is 15 residues. V lost 1 base, J lost 5 bases, and 16 bases lay in between.

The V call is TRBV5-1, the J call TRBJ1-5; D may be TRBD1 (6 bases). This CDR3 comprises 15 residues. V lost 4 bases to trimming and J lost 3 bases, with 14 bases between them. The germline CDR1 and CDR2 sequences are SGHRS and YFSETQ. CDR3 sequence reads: CASSLGDRFNQPQHF. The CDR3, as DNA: TGCGCCAGCAGCCTGGGCGACAGGTTCAATCAGCCCCAGCATTTT.

The CDR3 reads CSADPGTGTNEQFF. As DNA, the CDR3 is TGCAGTGCTGACCCCGGGACAGGGACCAATGAGCAGTTCTTC. The chain uses TRBV20-1 and TRBJ2-1; 9 bases match TRBD1. V gave up 5 bases and J gave up 6 bases; unmatched junction bases: 8. The germline gives CDR1 DFQATT, CDR2 SNEGSKA (reference sequence). There are 14 residues in the CDR3.

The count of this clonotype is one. The CDR3 here is CASSWGAGGLTDTQYF. The CDR3 DNA follows: TGTGCCAGCAGCTGGGGGGCGGGAGGGCTCACAGATACGCAGTATTTT. The chain uses TRBV5-5 and TRBJ2-3; TRBD2 aligns across 9 bases. Trimming cost V 3 bases and J 2 bases; bases outside gene matches: 7. The CDR3 length is 16 residues. The V gene's germline CDR1 is SGHKS and CDR2 YYEKEE (reference sequence).

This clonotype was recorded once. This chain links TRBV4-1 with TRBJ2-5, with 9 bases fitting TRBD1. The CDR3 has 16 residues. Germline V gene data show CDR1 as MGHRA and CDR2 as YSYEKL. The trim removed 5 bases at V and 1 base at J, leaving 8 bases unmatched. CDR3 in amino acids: CASSTRQGGTQETQYF. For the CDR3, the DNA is TGCGCCAGCAGCACTCGACAGGGGGGCACCCAAGAGACCCAGTACTTC.

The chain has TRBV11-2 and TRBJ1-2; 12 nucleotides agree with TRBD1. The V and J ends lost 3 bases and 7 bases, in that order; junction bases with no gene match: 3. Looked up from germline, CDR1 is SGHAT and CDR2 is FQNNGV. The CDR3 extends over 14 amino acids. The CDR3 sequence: CASSLGQGAFGYTF. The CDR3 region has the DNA TGTGCCAGCAGCTTGGGACAGGGGGCTTTTGGCTACACCTTC.

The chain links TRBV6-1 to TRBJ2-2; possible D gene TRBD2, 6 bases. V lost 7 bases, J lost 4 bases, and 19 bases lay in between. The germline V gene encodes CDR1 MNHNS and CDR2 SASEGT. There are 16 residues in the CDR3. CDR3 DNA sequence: TGTGCCAGCACGTCGAGGCGGGACCGGGGCACCGGGGAGCTGTTTTTT. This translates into CASTSRRDRGTGELFF.